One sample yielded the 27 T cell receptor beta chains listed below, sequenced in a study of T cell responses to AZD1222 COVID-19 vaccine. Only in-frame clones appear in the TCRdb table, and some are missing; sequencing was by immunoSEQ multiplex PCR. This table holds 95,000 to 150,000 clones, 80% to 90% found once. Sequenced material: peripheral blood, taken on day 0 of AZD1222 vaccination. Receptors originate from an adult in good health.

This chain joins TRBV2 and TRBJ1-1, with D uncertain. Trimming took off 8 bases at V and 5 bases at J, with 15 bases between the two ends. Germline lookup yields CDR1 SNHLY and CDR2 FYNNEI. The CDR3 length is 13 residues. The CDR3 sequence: CASAPGAWTEAFF. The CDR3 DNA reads TGTGCCAGCGCCCCCGGCGCTTGGACTGAAGCTTTCTTT.

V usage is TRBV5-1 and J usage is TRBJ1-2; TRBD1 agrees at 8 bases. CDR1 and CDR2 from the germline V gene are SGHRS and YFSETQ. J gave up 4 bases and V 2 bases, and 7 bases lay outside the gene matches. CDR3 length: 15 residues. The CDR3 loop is CASSLGQGKSYGYTF. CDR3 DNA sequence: TGCGCCAGCAGCTTAGGACAGGGAAAAAGCTATGGCTACACCTTC.

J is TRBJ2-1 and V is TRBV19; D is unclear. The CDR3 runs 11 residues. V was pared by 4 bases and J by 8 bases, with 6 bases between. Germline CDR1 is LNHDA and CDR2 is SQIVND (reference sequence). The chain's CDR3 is CASSTTYEQFF. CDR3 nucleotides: TGTGCCAGTAGTACGACTTATGAGCAGTTCTTC. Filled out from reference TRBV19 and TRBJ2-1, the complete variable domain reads DGGITQSPKYLFRKEGQNVTLSCEQNLNHDAMYWYRQDPGQGLRLIYYSQIVNDFQKGDIAEGYSVSREKKESFPLTVTSAQKNPTAFYLCASSTTYEQFFGPGTRLTVL.

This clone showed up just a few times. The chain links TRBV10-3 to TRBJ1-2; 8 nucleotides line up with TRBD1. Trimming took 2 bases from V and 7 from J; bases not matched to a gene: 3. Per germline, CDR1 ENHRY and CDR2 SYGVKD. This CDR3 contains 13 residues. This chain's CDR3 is CAISEGQGGGYTF. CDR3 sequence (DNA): TGTGCCATCAGTGAGGGACAGGGCGGTGGCTACACCTTC.

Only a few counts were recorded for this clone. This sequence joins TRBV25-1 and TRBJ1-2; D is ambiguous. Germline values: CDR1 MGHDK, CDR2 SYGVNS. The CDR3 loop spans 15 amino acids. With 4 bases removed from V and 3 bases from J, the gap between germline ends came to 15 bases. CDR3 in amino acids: CASSVRVRPYYGYTF. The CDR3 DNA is TGTGCCAGCAGTGTAAGGGTCCGTCCCTACTATGGCTACACCTTC.

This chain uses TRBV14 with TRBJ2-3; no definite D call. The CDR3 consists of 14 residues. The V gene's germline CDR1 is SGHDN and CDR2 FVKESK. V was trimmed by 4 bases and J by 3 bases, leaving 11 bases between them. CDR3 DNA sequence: TGTGCCAGCAGCCCAGACGAGAGAACAGATACGCAGTATTTT. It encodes CASSPDERTDTQYF. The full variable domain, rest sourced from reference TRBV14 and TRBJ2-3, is EAGVTQFPSHSVIEKGQTVTLRCDPISGHDNLYWYRRVMGKEIKFLLHFVKESKQDESGMPNNRFLAERTGGTYSTLKVQPAELEDSGVYFCASSPDERTDTQYFGPGTRLTVL.

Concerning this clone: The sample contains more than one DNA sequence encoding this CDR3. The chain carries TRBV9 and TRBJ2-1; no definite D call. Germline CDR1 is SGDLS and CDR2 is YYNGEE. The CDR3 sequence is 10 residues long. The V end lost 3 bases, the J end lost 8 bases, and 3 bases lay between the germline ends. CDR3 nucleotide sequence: TGTGCCAGCAGCGGAGATGAGCAGTTCTTC. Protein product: CASSGDEQFF.

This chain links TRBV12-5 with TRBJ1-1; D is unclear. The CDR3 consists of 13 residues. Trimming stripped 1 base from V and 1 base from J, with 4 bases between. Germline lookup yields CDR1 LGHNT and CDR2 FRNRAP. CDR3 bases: TGTGCTAGTGGTTTGGAGCCGAACACTGAAGCTTTCTTT. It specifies CASGLEPNTEAFF.

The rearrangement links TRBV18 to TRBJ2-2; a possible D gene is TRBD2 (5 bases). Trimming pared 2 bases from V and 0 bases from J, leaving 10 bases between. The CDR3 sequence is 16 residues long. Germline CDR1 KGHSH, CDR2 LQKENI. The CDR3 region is CASSPWPGSNTGELFF. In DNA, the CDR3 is TGTGCCAGCTCACCATGGCCGGGATCGAACACCGGGGAGCTGTTTTTT. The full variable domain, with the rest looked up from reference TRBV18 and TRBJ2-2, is NAGVMQNPRHLVRRRGQEARLRCSPMKGHSHVYWYRQLPEEGLKFMVYLQKENIIDESGMPKERFSAEFPKEGPSILRIQQVVRGDSAAYFCASSPWPGSNTGELFFGEGSRLTVL.

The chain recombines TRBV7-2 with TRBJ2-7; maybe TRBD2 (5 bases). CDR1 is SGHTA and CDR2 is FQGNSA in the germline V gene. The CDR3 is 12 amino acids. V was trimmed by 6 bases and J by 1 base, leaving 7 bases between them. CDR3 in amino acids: CASRTGSYEQYF. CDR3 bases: TGTGCCAGCAGGACGGGGTCCTACGAGCAGTACTTC.

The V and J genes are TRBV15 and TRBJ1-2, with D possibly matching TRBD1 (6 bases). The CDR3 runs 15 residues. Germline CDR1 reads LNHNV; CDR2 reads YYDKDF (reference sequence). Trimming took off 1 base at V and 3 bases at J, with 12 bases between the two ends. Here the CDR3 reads CATSRVRGEDYGYTF. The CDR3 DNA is TGTGCCACCAGCAGAGTAAGGGGGGAGGACTATGGCTACACCTTC. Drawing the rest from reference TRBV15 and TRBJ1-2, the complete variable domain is DAMVIQNPRYQVTQFGKPVTLSCSQTLNHNVMYWYQQKSSQAPKLLFHYYDKDFNNEADTPDNFQSRRPNTSFCFLDIRSPGLGDTAMYLCATSRVRGEDYGYTFGSGTRLTVV.

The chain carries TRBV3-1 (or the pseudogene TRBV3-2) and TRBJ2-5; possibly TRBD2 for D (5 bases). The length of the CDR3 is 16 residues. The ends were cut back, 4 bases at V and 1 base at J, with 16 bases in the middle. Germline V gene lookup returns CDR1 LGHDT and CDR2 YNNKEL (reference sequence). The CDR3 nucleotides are TGTGCCAGCAGCCCCCCCGGGAACAGCCGCCAAGAGACCCAGTACTTC. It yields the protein CASSPPGNSRQETQYF.

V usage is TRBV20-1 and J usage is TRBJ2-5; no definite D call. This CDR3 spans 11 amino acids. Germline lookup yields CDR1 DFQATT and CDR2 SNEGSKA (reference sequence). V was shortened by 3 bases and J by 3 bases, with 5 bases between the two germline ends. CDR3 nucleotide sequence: TGCAGTGCTAGTCTGAAAGAGACCCAGTACTTC. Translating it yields CSASLKETQYF.

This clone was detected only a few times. The CDR3 loop is CASSPIKQGFEKLFF. Written as DNA, the CDR3 is TGTGCCAGCAGCCCTATAAAGCAGGGATTTGAAAAACTGTTTTTT. The V call is TRBV11-2, the J call TRBJ1-4; D is perhaps TRBD1 (5 bases). V lost 5 bases and J lost 7, with 17 bases in between. CDR1 and CDR2 (germline): SGHAT, FQNNGV. CDR3 length: 15 residues.

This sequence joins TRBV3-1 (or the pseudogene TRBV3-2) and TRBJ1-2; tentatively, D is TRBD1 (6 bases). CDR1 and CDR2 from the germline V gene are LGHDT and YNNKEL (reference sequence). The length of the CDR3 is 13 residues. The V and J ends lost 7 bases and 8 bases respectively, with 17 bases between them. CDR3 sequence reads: CASTISGGQGYTF. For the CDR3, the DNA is TGTGCCAGCACGATATCGGGGGGGCAGGGCTACACCTTC.

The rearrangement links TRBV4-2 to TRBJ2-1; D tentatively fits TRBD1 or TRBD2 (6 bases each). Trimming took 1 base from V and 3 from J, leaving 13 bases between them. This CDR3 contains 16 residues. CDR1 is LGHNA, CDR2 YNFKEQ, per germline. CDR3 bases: TGTGCCAGCAGCCAAGGTCGAGGGGGGTACTACAATGAGCAGTTCTTC. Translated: CASSQGRGGYYNEQFF.

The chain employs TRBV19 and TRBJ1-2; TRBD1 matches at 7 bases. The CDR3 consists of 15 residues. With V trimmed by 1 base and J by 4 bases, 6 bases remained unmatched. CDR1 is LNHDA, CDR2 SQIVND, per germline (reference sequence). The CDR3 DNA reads TGTGCCAGTAGTATAGCCGCAGGGGGGGCCTATGGCTACACCTTC. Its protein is CASSIAAGGAYGYTF.

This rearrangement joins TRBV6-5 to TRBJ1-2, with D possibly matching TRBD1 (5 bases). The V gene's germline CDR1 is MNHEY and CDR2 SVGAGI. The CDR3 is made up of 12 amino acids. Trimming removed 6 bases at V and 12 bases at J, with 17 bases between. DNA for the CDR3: TGTGCCAGCAGCCCCCGAGGGGACCCCGACACCTTC. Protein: CASSPRGDPDTF.

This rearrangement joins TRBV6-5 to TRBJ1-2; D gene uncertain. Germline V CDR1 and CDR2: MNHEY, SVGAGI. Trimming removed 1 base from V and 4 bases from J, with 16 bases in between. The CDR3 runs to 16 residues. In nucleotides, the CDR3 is TGTGCCAGCAGTTACTTTCGGGCAGGAACCCCCTATGGCTACACCTTC. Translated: CASSYFRAGTPYGYTF.

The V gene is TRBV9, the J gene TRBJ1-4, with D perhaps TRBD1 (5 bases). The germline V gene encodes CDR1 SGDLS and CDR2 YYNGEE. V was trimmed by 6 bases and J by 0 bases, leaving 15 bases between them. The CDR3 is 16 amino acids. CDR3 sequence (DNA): TGTGCCAGCACCATGGGGGTGGCGGCAACTAATGAAAAACTGTTTTTT. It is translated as CASTMGVAATNEKLFF.

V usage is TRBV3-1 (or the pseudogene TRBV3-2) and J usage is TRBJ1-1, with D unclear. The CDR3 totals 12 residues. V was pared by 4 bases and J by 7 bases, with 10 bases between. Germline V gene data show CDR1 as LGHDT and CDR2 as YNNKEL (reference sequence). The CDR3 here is CASSPRTDEAFF. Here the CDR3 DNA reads TGTGCCAGCAGCCCGAGGACCGATGAAGCTTTCTTT.

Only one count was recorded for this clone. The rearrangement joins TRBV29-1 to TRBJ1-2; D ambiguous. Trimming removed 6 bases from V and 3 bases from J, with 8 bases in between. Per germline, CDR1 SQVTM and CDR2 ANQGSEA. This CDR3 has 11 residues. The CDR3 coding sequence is TGCAGCGTGGATGTGGACTATGGCTACACCTTC. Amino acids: CSVDVDYGYTF.

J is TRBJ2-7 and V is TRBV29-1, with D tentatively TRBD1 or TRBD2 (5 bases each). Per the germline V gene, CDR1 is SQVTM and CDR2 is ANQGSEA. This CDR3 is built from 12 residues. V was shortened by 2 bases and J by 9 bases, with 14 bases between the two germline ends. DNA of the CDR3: TGCAGCGTTGAACAGGGAGCCCGCGGGCAGTACTTC. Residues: CSVEQGARGQYF.

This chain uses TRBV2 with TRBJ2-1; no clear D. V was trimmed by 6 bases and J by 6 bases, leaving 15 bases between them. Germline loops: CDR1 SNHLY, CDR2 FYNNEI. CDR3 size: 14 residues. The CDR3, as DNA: TGTGCCAGCAGCTCGCAAGGGCCAGGCAATGAGCAGTTCTTC. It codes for CASSSQGPGNEQFF. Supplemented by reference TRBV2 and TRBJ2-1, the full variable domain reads EPEVTQTPSHQVTQMGQEVILRCVPISNHLYFYWYRQILGQKVEFLVSFYNNEISEKSEIFDDQFSVERPDGSNFTLKIRSTKLEDSAMYFCASSSQGPGNEQFFGPGTRLTVL.

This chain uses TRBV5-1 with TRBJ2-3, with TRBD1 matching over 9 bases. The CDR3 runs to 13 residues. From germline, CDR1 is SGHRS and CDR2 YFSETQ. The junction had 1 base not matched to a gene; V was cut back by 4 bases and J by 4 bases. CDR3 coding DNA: TGCGCCAGCAGCGGGACAGGGCCAGATACGCAGTATTTT. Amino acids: CASSGTGPDTQYF.

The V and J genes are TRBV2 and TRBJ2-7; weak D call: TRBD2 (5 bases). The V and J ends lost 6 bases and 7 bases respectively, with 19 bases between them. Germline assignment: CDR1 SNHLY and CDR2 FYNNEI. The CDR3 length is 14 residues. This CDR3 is CASRAGHGELEQYF. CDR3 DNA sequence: TGTGCCAGCAGAGCCGGCCACGGGGAGCTAGAGCAGTACTTC.

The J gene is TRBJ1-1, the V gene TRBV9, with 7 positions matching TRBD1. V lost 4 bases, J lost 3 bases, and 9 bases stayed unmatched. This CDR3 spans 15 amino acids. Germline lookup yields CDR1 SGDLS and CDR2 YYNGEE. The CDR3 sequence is CASSSGQRLYTEAFF. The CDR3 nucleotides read TGTGCCAGCAGCTCGGGACAGAGGCTCTACACTGAAGCTTTCTTT. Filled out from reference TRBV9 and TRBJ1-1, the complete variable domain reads DSGVTQTPKHLITATGQRVTLRCSPRSGDLSVYWYQQSLDQGLQFLIQYYNGEERAKGNILERFSAQQFPDLHSELNLSSLELGDSALYFCASSSGQRLYTEAFFGQGTRLTVV.